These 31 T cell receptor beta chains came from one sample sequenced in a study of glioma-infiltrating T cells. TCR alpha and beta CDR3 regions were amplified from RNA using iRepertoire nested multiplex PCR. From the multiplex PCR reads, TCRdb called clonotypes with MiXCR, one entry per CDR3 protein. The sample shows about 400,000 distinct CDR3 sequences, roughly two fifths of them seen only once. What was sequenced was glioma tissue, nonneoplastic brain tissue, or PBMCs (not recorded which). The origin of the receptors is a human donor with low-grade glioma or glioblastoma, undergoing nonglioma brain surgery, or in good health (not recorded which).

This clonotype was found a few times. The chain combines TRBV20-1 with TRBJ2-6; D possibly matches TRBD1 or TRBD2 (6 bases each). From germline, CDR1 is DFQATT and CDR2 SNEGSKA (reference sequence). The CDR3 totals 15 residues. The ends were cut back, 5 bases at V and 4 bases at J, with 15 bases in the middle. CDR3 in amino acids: CSAPRGGPGANVLTF. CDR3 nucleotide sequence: TGCAGTGCTCCCCGAGGGGGGCCCGGGGCCAACGTCCTGACTTTC.

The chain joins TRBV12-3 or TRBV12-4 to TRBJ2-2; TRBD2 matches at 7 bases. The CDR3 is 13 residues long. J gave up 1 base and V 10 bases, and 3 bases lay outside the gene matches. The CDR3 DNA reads TGTGCCATTACGGGAGGGAACACCGGGGAGCTGTTTTTT. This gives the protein CAITGGNTGELFF.

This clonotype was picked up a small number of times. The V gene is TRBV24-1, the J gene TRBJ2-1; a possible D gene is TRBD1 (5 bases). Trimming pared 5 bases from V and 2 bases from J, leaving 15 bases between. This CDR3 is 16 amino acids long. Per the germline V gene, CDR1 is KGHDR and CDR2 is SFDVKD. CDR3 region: CATSGTRQIPYNEQFF. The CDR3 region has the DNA TGTGCCACCAGTGGAACCAGACAGATTCCCTACAATGAGCAGTTCTTC.

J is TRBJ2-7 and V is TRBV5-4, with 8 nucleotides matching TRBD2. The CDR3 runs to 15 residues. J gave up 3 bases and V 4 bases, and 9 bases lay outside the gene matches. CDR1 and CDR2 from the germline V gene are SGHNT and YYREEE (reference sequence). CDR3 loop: CASSPAGLGDYEQYF. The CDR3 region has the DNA TGTGCCAGCAGCCCCGCGGGACTAGGGGACTACGAGCAGTACTTC. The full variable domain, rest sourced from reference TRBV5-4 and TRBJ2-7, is ETGVTQSPTHLIKTRGQQVTLRCSSQSGHNTVSWYQQALGQGPQFIFQYYREEENGRGNFPPRFSGLQFPNYSSELNVNALELDDSALYLCASSPAGLGDYEQYFGPGTRLTVT.

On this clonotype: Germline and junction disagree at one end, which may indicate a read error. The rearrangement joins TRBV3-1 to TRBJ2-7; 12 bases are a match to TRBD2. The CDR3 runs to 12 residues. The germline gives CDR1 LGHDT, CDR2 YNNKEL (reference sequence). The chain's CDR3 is CASSQSTSGSIF. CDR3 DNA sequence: TGTGCCAGCAGCCAATCGACTAGCGGGAGTATCTTC.

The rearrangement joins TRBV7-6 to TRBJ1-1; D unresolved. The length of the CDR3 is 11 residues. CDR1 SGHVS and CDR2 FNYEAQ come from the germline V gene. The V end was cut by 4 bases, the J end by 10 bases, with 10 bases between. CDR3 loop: CASSSHSGAFF. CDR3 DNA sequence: TGTGCCAGCAGCTCTCATTCTGGAGCTTTCTTT.

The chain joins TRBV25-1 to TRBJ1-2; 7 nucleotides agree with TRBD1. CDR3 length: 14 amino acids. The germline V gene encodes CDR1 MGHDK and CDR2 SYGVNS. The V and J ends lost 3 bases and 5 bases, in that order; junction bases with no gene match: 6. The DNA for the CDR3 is TGTGCCAGCAGTGACCCCGGGACAGAATATGGCTACACCTTC. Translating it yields CASSDPGTEYGYTF.

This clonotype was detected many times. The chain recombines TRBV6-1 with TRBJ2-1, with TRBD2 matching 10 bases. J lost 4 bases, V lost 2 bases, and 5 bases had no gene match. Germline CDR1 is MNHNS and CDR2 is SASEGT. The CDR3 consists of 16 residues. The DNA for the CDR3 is TGTGCCAGCAGTGAAACTAGCGGGACTTTGTACAATGAGCAGTTCTTC. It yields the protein CASSETSGTLYNEQFF.

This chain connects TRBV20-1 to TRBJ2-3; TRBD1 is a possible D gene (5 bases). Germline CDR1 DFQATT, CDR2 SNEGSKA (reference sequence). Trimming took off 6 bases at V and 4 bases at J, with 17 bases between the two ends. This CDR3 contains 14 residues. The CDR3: CSATTVIRADTQYF. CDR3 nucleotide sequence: TGCAGTGCAACGACAGTGATTCGGGCAGATACGCAGTATTTT.

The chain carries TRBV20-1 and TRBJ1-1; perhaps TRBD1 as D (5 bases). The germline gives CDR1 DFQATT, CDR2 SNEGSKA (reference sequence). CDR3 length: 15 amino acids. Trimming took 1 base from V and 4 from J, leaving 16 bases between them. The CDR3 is CSARGRVLGGTEAFF. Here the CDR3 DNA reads TGCAGTGCTAGAGGTCGGGTTCTTGGGGGCACTGAAGCTTTCTTT.

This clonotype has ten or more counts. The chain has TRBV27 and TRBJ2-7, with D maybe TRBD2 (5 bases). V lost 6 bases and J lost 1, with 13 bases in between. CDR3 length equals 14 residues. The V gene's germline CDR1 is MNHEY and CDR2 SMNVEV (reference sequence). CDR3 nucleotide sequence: TGTGCCAGCAGGACCTCGACTACTTCCTACGAGCAGTACTTC. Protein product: CASRTSTTSYEQYF.

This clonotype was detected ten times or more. DNA of the CDR3: TGTGCCAGCAGCTTACCCGGGGAGTGGGTGTACTTC. Translating it yields CASSLPGEWVYF. This chain uses TRBV7-9 with TRBJ2-7; D might be TRBD2 (5 bases). This CDR3 spans 12 amino acids. Germline V gives CDR1 SEHNR, CDR2 FQNEAQ (reference sequence). The V and J ends lost 2 bases and 12 bases respectively, with 14 bases between them.

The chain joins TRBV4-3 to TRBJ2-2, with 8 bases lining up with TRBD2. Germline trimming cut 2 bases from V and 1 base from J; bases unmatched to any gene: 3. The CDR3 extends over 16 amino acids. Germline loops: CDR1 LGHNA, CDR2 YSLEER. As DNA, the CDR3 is TGCGCCAGCAGCCAAATGAGCGGGGGGAACACCGGGGAGCTGTTTTTT. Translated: CASSQMSGGNTGELFF.

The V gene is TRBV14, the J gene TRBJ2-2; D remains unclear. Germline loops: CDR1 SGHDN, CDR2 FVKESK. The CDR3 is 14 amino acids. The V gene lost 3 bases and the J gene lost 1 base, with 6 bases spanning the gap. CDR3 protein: CASSQFENTGELFF. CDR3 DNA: TGTGCCAGCAGCCAGTTCGAGAACACCGGGGAGCTGTTTTTT.

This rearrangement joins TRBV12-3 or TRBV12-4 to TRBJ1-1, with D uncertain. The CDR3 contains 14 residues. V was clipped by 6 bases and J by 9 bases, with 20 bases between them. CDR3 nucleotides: TGTGCCAGCAGCCAAACACAAAGGGCCAGACAAGCTTTCTTT. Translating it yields CASSQTQRARQAFF.

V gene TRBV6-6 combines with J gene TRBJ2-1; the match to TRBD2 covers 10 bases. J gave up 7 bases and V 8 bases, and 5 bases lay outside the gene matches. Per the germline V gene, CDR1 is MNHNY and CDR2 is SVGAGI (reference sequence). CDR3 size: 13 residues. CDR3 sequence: CASSGLARNEQFF. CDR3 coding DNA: TGTGCCAGCTCGGGACTAGCGCGGAATGAGCAGTTCTTC.

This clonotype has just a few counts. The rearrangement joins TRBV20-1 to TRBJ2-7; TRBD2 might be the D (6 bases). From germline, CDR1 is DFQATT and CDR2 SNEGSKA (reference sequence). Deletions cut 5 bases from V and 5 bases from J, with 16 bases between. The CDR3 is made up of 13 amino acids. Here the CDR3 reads CSAGPGVGNEQYF. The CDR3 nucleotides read TGCAGTGCTGGCCCGGGGGTCGGGAACGAGCAGTACTTC.

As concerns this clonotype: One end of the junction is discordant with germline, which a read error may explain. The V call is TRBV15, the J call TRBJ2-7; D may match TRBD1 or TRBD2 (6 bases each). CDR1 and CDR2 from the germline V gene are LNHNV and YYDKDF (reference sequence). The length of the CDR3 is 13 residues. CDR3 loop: CATSREGGYEQYF. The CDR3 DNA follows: TGTGCCACCAGCCGAGAGGGGGGCTACGAGCAGTACTTC. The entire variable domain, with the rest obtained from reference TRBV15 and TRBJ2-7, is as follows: DAMVIQNPRYQVTQFGKPVTLSCSQTLNHNVMYWYQQKSSQAPKLLFHYYDKDFNNEADTPDNFQSRRPNTSFCFLDIRSPGLGDTAMYLCATSREGGYEQYFGPGTRLTVT.

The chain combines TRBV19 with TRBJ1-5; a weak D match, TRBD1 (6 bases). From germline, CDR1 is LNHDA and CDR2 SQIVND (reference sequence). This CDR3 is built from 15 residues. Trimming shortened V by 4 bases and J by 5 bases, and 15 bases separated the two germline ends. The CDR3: CASSRGQGGYQPQHF. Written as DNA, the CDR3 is TGTGCCAGTAGTAGGGGGCAGGGAGGTTATCAGCCCCAGCATTTT.

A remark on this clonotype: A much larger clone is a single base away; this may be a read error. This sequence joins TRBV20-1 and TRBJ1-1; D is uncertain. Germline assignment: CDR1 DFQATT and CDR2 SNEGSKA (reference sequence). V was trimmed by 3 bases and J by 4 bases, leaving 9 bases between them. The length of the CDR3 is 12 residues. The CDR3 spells CSASRLSTEAFF. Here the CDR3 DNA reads TGCAGTGCTAGTCGGTTGAGCACTGAAGCTTTCTTT.

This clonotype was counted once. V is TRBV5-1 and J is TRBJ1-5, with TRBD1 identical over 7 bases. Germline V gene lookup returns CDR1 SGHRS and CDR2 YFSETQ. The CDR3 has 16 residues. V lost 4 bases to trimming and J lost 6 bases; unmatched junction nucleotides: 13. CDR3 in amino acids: CASSREPTGLGQPQHF. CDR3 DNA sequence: TGCGCCAGCAGCAGAGAACCGACAGGGCTTGGTCAGCCCCAGCATTTT.

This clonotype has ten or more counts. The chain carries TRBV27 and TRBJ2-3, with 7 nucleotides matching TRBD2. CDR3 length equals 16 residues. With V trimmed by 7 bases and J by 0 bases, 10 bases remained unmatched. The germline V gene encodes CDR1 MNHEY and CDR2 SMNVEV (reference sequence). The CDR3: CASNVGTSVSTDTQYF. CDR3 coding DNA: TGTGCCAGCAACGTTGGAACTAGCGTTAGCACAGATACGCAGTATTTT.

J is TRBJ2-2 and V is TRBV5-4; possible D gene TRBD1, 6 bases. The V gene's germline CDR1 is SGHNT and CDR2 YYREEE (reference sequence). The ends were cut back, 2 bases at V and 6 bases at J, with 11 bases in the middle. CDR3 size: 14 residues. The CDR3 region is CASSLYTGSGELFF. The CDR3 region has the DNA TGTGCCAGCAGCTTATATACAGGGTCCGGGGAGCTGTTTTTT.

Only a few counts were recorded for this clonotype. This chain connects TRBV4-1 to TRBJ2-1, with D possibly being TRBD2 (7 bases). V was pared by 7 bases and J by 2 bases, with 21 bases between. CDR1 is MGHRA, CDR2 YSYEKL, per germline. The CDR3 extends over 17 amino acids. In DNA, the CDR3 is TGCGCCAGCAACCGAGGGGGGGCAGGGCAGGCCTACAATGAGCAGTTCTTC. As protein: CASNRGGAGQAYNEQFF.

The DNA for the CDR3 is TGTGCCAGCAGCCGGGACCCGGGACAGCCCTCCTACAATGAGCAGTTCTTC. Translated: CASSRDPGQPSYNEQFF. The genes are TRBV11-2 and TRBJ2-1; TRBD1 matches at 7 bases. V shed 5 bases and J 0 bases; nucleotides not matched to a gene: 10. The CDR3 is 17 residues long. Per the germline V gene, CDR1 is SGHAT and CDR2 is FQNNGV.

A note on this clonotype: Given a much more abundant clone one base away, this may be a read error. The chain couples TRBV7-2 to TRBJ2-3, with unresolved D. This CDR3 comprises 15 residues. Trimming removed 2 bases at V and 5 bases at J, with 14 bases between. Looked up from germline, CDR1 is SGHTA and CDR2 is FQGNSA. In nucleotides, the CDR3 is TGTGCCAGCAGCTTAATAGCTCTAGATGGAGATACGCAGTATTTT. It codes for CASSLIALDGDTQYF.

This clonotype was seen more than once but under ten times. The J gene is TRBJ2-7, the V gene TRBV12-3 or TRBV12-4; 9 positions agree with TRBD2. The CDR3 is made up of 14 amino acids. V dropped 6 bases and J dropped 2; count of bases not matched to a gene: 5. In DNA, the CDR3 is TGTGCCAGCAGGCAGACTAGCGGCCCCTACGAGCAGTACTTC. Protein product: CASRQTSGPYEQYF.

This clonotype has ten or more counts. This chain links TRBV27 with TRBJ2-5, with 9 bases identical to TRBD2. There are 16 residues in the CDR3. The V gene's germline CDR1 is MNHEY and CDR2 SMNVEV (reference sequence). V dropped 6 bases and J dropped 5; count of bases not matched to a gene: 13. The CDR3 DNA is TGTGCCAGCAGCTCGGGGATAGCGGGAGTAAGCGAGACCCAGTACTTC. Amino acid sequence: CASSSGIAGVSETQYF.

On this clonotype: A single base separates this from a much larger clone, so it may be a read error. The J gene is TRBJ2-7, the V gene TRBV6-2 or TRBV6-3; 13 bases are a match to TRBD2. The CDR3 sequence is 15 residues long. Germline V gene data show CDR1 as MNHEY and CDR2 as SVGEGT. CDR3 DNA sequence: TGCGCCAGCAGTGACCCGACTAGCGGGGGGTTTGAGCAGTACTTC. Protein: CASSDPTSGGFEQYF.

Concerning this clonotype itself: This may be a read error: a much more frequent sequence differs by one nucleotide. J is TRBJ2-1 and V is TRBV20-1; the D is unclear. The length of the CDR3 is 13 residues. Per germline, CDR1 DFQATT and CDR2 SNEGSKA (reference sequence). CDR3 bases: TGCAGTGCTAGAGGTTACTCCCACAATGAGCAGTTCTTC. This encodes CSARGYSHNEQFF.

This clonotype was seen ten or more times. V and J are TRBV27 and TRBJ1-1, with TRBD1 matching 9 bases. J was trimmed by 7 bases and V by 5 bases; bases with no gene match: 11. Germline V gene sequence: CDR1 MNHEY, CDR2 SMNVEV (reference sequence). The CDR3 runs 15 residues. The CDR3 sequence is CASSPDGQGFNEAFF. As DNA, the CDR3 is TGTGCCAGCAGTCCGGACGGACAGGGGTTTAATGAAGCTTTCTTT.